Given below is one T cell receptor beta chain in context. Its antigen is currently unknown. The junction shows a germline mismatch at one end, possibly a read error. The second PCR ran about 6 to 12 cycles with a sample-barcoded 5' primer and J-beta primers. A template-switch adaptor containing 12 random nucleotides labeled each cDNA molecule. One entry per CDR3 protein, called by TCRdb with MiXCR from the 5' RACE reads. This sample has about 800,000 distinct CDR3 sequences, with 35% to 60% found just once. Germline values: CDR1 SQVTM, CDR2 ANQGSEA. The CDR3 is 16 residues long. This record comes from a study of blood T cells in healthy people across ages. Study findings and constraints: Diversity of TCR beta per million T cells declined in a roughly linear way with age.

PBMCs, at least 7 million per sample, were isolated. V gene TRBV29-1 combines with J gene TRBJ2-3; D is possibly TRBD2 (6 bases). The sequencing input was blood. The TCR comes from an elderly man in good health. The CDR3 nucleotides are TGCAGCGTTGTAGGGACCGGGAGACTAGGCACAGATACGCGGTATTTT. Its translation: CSVVGTGRLGTDTRYF.